This T cell receptor (beta chain) was profiled in a study of blood T cell repertoires in COVID-19. Original data processing: From reference gene primer amplification, estimates of nucleated cell counts were derived. The repertoire was sequenced with immunoSEQ multiplex PCR; TCRdb's copy has only in-frame clones and lacks some. V and J calls and clone size are given by that table; D and trimming were obtained from the DNA. This repertoire shows under 20,000 clones, 80% found once; its top ten account for less than 20%. Germline V CDR1 and CDR2: SGHVS, FQNEAQ. CDR3 length equals 14 residues. V shed 5 bases and J 1 base; nucleotides not matched to a gene: 3.

This rearrangement joins TRBV7-8 to TRBJ2-7, with 9 bases lining up with TRBD1. This clonotype was obtained from a human donor in a cohort sampled during active COVID-19. The sequenced sample consisted of peripheral blood. In nucleotides, the CDR3 is TGTGCCAGCAGCCGGGACAGGGTGTCCTACGAGCAGTACTTC. Residues: CASSRDRVSYEQYF.